This record looks at one T cell receptor (beta chain) sequence and its context. Its specificity is not known. Using a J-beta primer mix together with a sample-barcoded 5' primer, a second PCR was run for roughly 7 to 12 cycles. TCRdb reprocessed the 5' RACE reads via MiXCR and lists one record per CDR3 protein. This table has 1.5 million to 1.8 million distinct CDR3 sequences, 35% to 45% appearing once. The data were obtained in a study of blood T cells in healthy people across ages. Points from the study as a whole: Per million T cells, TCR beta diversity dropped roughly linearly as age increased.

Trimming at V came to 3 bases and at J to 7 bases, leaving 6 bases not matched to a gene. The germline CDR1 and CDR2 sequences are MDHEN and SYDVKM. The CDR3 is 14 amino acids. J is TRBJ2-1 and V is TRBV28; 7 bases are a match to TRBD2. The sample comprised blood. This TCR was sampled from a woman under 30 in good health. CDR3 coding DNA: TGTGCCAGCAGTTTTGCGGGAGCAGGGAATGAGCAGTTCTTC. It specifies CASSFAGAGNEQFF.